These 32 T cell receptor beta chains were sequenced from one sample in a study of cytomegalovirus exposure and HLA in healthy donors. The PCR was carried out with 60 Vbeta primers and 13 Jbeta primers. The method was immunoSEQ multiplex PCR; TCRdb's version includes in-frame clones alone and lacks a portion of them. The sample shows about 150,000 clones, 81% of them seen only once. The sample comprised PBMCs. The receptor source for this set is a man aged 45-60 years in good health and CMV-seropositive.

The DNA for the CDR3 is TGTGCCAGCAGCTGGACCAGCGGCCAGCTTGATACGCAGTATTTT. The encoded protein is CASSWTSGQLDTQYF. This chain joins TRBV5-8 and TRBJ2-3, with a tentative D call TRBD2 (5 bases). V shed 3 bases and J shed 6 bases, with 17 bases lying between them. The CDR3 totals 15 residues. Germline CDR1 reads SGHTS; CDR2 reads YDEGEE. The full variable domain, with the rest looked up from reference TRBV5-8 and TRBJ2-3, is EAGVTQSPTHLIKTRGQQATLRCSPISGHTSVYWYQQALGLGLQFLLWYDEGEERNRGNFPPRFSGRQFPNYSSELNVNALELEDSALYLCASSWTSGQLDTQYFGPGTRLTVL.

The gene calls are TRBV4-1 and TRBJ2-1; 8 bases agree with TRBD2. CDR1 and CDR2 from the germline V gene are MGHRA and YSYEKL. V lost 1 base, J lost 4 bases, and 12 bases stayed unmatched. The CDR3 extends over 18 amino acids. This CDR3 is CASSQVRGTRDLYNEQFF. The DNA of the CDR3 is TGCGCCAGCAGCCAAGTTCGGGGGACTAGAGATCTATACAATGAGCAGTTCTTC.

V gene TRBV4-1 combines with J gene TRBJ1-2; 7 nucleotides match TRBD1. Germline-derived CDR1 and CDR2 are MGHRA and YSYEKL. V dropped 3 bases and J dropped 7; count of bases not matched to a gene: 5. The CDR3 totals 13 residues. The CDR3 bases are TGCGCCAGCAGCCACGACAGGGCGACTGGCTACACCTTC. Amino acids: CASSHDRATGYTF.

This clone was seen a single time. This rearrangement joins TRBV7-3 to TRBJ2-3; D not resolved. With 5 bases removed from V and 6 bases from J, the gap between germline ends came to 12 bases. CDR1 SGHTA and CDR2 FQGTGA come from the germline V gene. The CDR3 totals 13 residues. For the CDR3, the DNA is TGTGCCAGCAGCCCCGATCTCCGGGATACGCAGTATTTT. As protein: CASSPDLRDTQYF.

This chain connects TRBV5-1 to TRBJ2-7, with TRBD1 identical over 8 bases. The V gene end was trimmed by 3 bases and the J gene end by 5 bases; junction bases not matched to a gene: 7. Germline CDR1 reads SGHRS; CDR2 reads YFSETQ. The CDR3 is made up of 14 amino acids. DNA of the CDR3: TGCGCCAGCAGCTCAGGACAGGGATGGGACGAGCAGTACTTC. This codes for CASSSGQGWDEQYF.

This clone was seen more than once but under ten times. The V and J genes are TRBV4-2 and TRBJ2-3; D not certain. This CDR3 spans 12 amino acids. The germline V gene has CDR1 LGHNA and CDR2 YNFKEQ. Trimming cost V 4 bases and J 8 bases, with 10 bases left between them. The chain's CDR3 is CASSPARSTQYF. The CDR3 nucleotides read TGTGCCAGCAGCCCCGCCCGGAGTACGCAGTATTTT.

This rearrangement joins TRBV5-4 to TRBJ2-5; TRBD2 matches at 13 bases. The CDR3 has 17 amino acids. V was clipped by 4 bases and J by 2 bases; unmatched bases: 8. Germline-derived CDR1 and CDR2 are SGHNT and YYREEE (reference sequence). The CDR3 DNA sequence: TGTGCCAGCAGCGGACTAGCGGGAGCGTCTTTTCAAGAGACCCAGTACTTC. Translating gives CASSGLAGASFQETQYF.

The chain combines TRBV28 with TRBJ1-1, with 8 nucleotides matching TRBD1. The CDR3 sequence is 15 residues long. From germline, CDR1 is MDHEN and CDR2 SYDVKM. Germline trimming cut 3 bases from V and 10 bases from J; bases unmatched to any gene: 13. The CDR3 spells CASSLLWGQGASAFF. DNA of the CDR3: TGTGCCAGCAGTTTGCTGTGGGGGCAGGGGGCATCAGCTTTCTTT.

This chain joins TRBV15 and TRBJ1-1; 11 bases align to TRBD1. The V gene end was trimmed by 5 bases and the J gene end by 0 bases; junction bases not matched to a gene: 8. The CDR3 is 17 residues long. Per germline, CDR1 LNHNV and CDR2 YYDKDF (reference sequence). The CDR3: CATSARDRGFLNTEAFF. In DNA, the CDR3 is TGTGCCACCAGCGCCCGGGACAGGGGGTTTCTGAACACTGAAGCTTTCTTT.

A single count supports this clone. This chain uses TRBV6-5 with TRBJ2-5, with 10 bases matching TRBD1. Per germline, CDR1 MNHEY and CDR2 SVGAGI. This CDR3 is built from 15 residues. V lost 2 bases and J lost 5; bases outside the gene matches: 5. This CDR3 reads CASSYATGGSETQYF. The CDR3 DNA sequence: TGTGCCAGCAGTTACGCGACAGGGGGCAGCGAGACCCAGTACTTC.

The gene calls are TRBV29-1 and TRBJ2-3; 7 bases map to TRBD2. Germline CDR1 SQVTM, CDR2 ANQGSEA. The CDR3 runs 13 residues. V gave up 8 bases and J gave up 3 bases; unmatched junction bases: 8. Here the CDR3 DNA reads TGCAGCTGGGGGGGAGCTTTTACAGATACGCAGTATTTT. This translates into CSWGGAFTDTQYF.

This clone was detected only once. This chain's CDR3 is CAWSGDRAGYTF. The CDR3 DNA is TGTGCCTGGAGTGGGGACAGGGCTGGCTACACCTTC. The genes are TRBV30 and TRBJ1-2; 9 nucleotides agree with TRBD1. In germline, CDR1 is GTSNPN, CDR2 SVGIG (reference sequence). Trimming removed 1 base from V and 7 bases from J; junction bases left unmatched: 1. This CDR3 spans 12 amino acids.

The chain couples TRBV7-9 to TRBJ1-1, with D possibly matching TRBD1 (6 bases). Trimming took 0 bases from V and 5 from J, leaving 7 bases between them. Germline CDR1 is SEHNR and CDR2 is FQNEAQ (reference sequence). This CDR3 has 13 amino acids. CDR3 sequence reads: CASSLAQGTEAFF. CDR3 in DNA: TGTGCCAGCAGCTTAGCTCAGGGGACTGAAGCTTTCTTT. The full variable domain, rest sourced from reference TRBV7-9 and TRBJ1-1, is DTGVSQNPRHKITKRGQNVTFRCDPISEHNRLYWYRQTLGQGPEFLTYFQNEAQLEKSRLLSDRFSAERPKGSFSTLEIQRTEQGDSAMYLCASSLAQGTEAFFGQGTRLTVV.

This clone was counted once. This chain joins TRBV7-2 and TRBJ2-7; TRBD2 aligns across 7 bases. This CDR3 region has 14 residues. J lost 3 bases, V lost 1 base, and 3 bases had no gene match. Germline lookup yields CDR1 SGHTA and CDR2 FQGNSA. CDR3 sequence: CASSLGRESYEQYF. The CDR3 nucleotides read TGTGCCAGCAGCTTAGGGCGGGAGAGCTACGAGCAGTACTTC.

The chain couples TRBV27 to TRBJ2-3, with 7 bases that match TRBD2. The CDR3 runs to 15 residues. Germline CDR1 MNHEY, CDR2 SMNVEV (reference sequence). V lost 7 bases and J lost 0; bases outside the gene matches: 7. CDR3 nucleotides: TGTGCCAGCATGGGGAGGGGCCTTAGCACAGATACGCAGTATTTT. Translating it yields CASMGRGLSTDTQYF.

The J gene is TRBJ2-1, the V gene TRBV6-1; D is perhaps TRBD2 (6 bases). The CDR3 has 15 amino acids. V dropped 2 bases and J dropped 3 bases, with 11 bases sitting between them. Germline-derived CDR1 and CDR2 are MNHNS and SASEGT. The CDR3 reads CASSEREEGYNEQFF. The CDR3 DNA follows: TGTGCCAGCAGTGAAAGGGAGGAGGGCTACAATGAGCAGTTCTTC.

The sample holds a few counts of this clone. The V call is TRBV18, the J call TRBJ1-2; 7 positions agree with TRBD1. Germline CDR1 reads KGHSH; CDR2 reads LQKENI. The J segment lost 4 bases and the V segment lost 3 bases, leaving 5 bases of the junction unmatched. The CDR3 covers 14 residues. Here the CDR3 DNA reads TGTGCCAGCTCACCGCGGGGACAGAGCTATGGCTACACCTTC. This translates into CASSPRGQSYGYTF.

V is TRBV5-5 and J is TRBJ2-5; 7 nucleotides agree with TRBD1. CDR1 is SGHKS and CDR2 is YYEKEE in the germline V gene (reference sequence). The length of the CDR3 is 13 residues. After removal of 6 bases from V and 1 base from J, the junction contained 3 bases not matched to a gene. The DNA for the CDR3 is TGTGCCAGCACTAGGGGGCTCCAAGAGACCCAGTACTTC. Translating gives CASTRGLQETQYF.

CDR3 sequence reads: CASSLTTVYGYTF. The CDR3 DNA follows: TGTGCCAGCAGTTTAACCACGGTCTATGGCTACACCTTC. The V call is TRBV28, the J call TRBJ1-2; D uncertain. Per germline, CDR1 MDHEN and CDR2 SYDVKM. The CDR3 is made up of 13 amino acids. The V end was cut by 2 bases, the J end by 4 bases, with 8 bases between.

J is TRBJ2-1 and V is TRBV30, with 7 nucleotides matching TRBD2. Germline V gene sequence: CDR1 GTSNPN, CDR2 SVGIG (reference sequence). Trimming at V came to 1 base and at J to 7 bases, leaving 10 bases not matched to a gene. The CDR3 has 15 amino acids. The CDR3 bases are TGTGCCTGGAGTGACAGGCCGGGGGGTAGGAATGAGCAGTTCTTC. Its translation is CAWSDRPGGRNEQFF.

J is TRBJ1-2 and V is TRBV6-5, with 7 positions matching TRBD1. The germline CDR1 and CDR2 sequences are MNHEY and SVGAGI. V dropped 8 bases and J dropped 5; count of bases not matched to a gene: 8. The CDR3 has 13 residues. CDR3 DNA: TGTGCCAGCCGGCCGACAGGGATATATGGCTACACCTTC. It codes for CASRPTGIYGYTF.

V usage is TRBV6-5 and J usage is TRBJ2-2; 7 bases agree with TRBD1. The junction had 0 bases not matched to a gene; V was cut back by 2 bases and J by 6 bases. The germline gives CDR1 MNHEY, CDR2 SVGAGI. This CDR3 is 13 amino acids long. As DNA, the CDR3 is TGTGCCAGCAGTTACCAGGGGGCCGGGGAGCTGTTTTTT. Translation gives CASSYQGAGELFF.

This clone was seen just once. J is TRBJ1-4 and V is TRBV28; 10 bases line up with TRBD1. Looked up from germline, CDR1 is MDHEN and CDR2 is SYDVKM. V dropped 8 bases and J dropped 8; count of bases not matched to a gene: 5. CDR3 length: 13 residues. The CDR3 DNA is TGTGCCAGCCTGGGACAGGGGTTCGAAAAACTGTTTTTT. Its translation: CASLGQGFEKLFF.

The CDR3 coding sequence is TGTGCCAGCAGTTTATTGAAAGCGAAGACGGCATACGAGCAGTACTTC. Residues: CASSLLKAKTAYEQYF. The rearrangement links TRBV27 to TRBJ2-7; D gene ambiguous. V gave up 1 base and J gave up 4 bases, with 17 bases separating them. Germline V gene sequence: CDR1 MNHEY, CDR2 SMNVEV (reference sequence). The CDR3 covers 16 residues.

The V and J genes are TRBV28 and TRBJ1-1; D call uncertain. Trimming took 6 bases from V and 4 from J, leaving 9 bases between them. The germline V gene encodes CDR1 MDHEN and CDR2 SYDVKM. The CDR3 length is 12 residues. The CDR3 region is CASRVSSTEAFF. The CDR3 bases are TGTGCCAGCAGGGTCTCGAGCACTGAAGCTTTCTTT.

The chain carries TRBV29-1 and TRBJ2-5, with D maybe TRBD1 (6 bases). The last part of the DNA fits TRBJ2-7 better; the J call may be wrong. The CDR3 runs 17 residues. The germline CDR1 and CDR2 sequences are SQVTM and ANQGSEA. CDR3 protein: CSVEGGTDQGSSYEQYF. As DNA, the CDR3 is TGCAGCGTTGAAGGTGGGACGGACCAGGGGAGCTCCTACGAGCAGTACTTC.

This chain links TRBV5-4 with TRBJ1-2, with D unclear. Germline CDR1 reads SGHNT; CDR2 reads YYREEE (reference sequence). The V end lost 4 bases, the J end lost 7 bases, and 11 bases lay between the germline ends. CDR3 length equals 12 residues. The CDR3 sequence is CASSLPTGGYTF. The CDR3 DNA follows: TGTGCCAGCAGCCTCCCTACTGGTGGCTACACCTTC. The full variable domain, its missing parts supplied by reference TRBV5-4 and TRBJ1-2, is ETGVTQSPTHLIKTRGQQVTLRCSSQSGHNTVSWYQQALGQGPQFIFQYYREEENGRGNFPPRFSGLQFPNYSSELNVNALELDDSALYLCASSLPTGGYTFGSGTRLTVV.

The chain carries TRBV7-2 and TRBJ1-3; TRBD1 matches at 7 bases. The V gene's germline CDR1 is SGHTA and CDR2 FQGNSA. The trim removed 2 bases at V and 2 bases at J, leaving 0 bases unmatched. The CDR3 has 14 residues. This chain's CDR3 is CASSLQGAGNTIYF. CDR3 DNA: TGTGCCAGCAGCTTACAGGGGGCTGGAAACACCATATATTTT.

V usage is TRBV5-4 and J usage is TRBJ2-1; TRBD2 aligns across 8 bases. The V gene's germline CDR1 is SGHNT and CDR2 YYREEE (reference sequence). This CDR3 has 15 residues. J gave up 3 bases and V 6 bases, and 8 bases lay outside the gene matches. CDR3 loop: CASTFGGGGYNEQFF. CDR3 in DNA: TGTGCCAGCACCTTCGGGGGGGGTGGCTACAATGAGCAGTTCTTC.

The gene calls are TRBV11-2 and TRBJ2-1; 7 nucleotides match TRBD1. V lost 5 bases to trimming and J lost 5 bases; unmatched junction nucleotides: 12. The CDR3 consists of 16 residues. The germline V gene has CDR1 SGHAT and CDR2 FQNNGV. CDR3 sequence: CASSPGGVAGHNEQFF. The DNA of the CDR3 is TGTGCCAGCAGCCCAGGGGGAGTAGCTGGGCACAATGAGCAGTTCTTC.

The chain joins TRBV27 to TRBJ1-2; D gene ambiguous. This CDR3 spans 16 amino acids. Germline V gene sequence: CDR1 MNHEY, CDR2 SMNVEV (reference sequence). Trimming removed 5 bases at V and 0 bases at J, with 16 bases between. The CDR3: CASSPVSALANYGYTF. The CDR3 DNA reads as TGTGCCAGCAGTCCCGTAAGCGCTCTGGCTAACTATGGCTACACCTTC.

This clone was seen only a few times. The rearrangement uses TRBV25-1 and TRBJ1-1, with TRBD1 identical over 9 bases. Unmatched junction bases numbered 8, after V lost 9 bases and J lost 3 bases. The CDR3 totals 14 residues. Germline loops: CDR1 MGHDK, CDR2 SYGVNS. CDR3 in DNA: TGTGCCAGTAACAGGGGGCTCAGGGACACTGAAGCTTTCTTT. Translated: CASNRGLRDTEAFF.